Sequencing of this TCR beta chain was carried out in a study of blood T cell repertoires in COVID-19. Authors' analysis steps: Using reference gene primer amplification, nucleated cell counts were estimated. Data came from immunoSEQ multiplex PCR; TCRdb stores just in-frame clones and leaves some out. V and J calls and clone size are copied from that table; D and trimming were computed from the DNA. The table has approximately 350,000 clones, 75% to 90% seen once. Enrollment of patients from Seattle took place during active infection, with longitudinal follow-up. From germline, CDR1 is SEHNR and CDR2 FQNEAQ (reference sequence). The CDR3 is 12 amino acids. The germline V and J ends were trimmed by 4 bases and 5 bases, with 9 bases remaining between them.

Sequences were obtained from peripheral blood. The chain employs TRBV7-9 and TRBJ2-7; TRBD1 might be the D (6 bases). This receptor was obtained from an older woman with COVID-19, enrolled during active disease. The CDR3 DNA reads TGTGCCAGCAGCTACACAGGGAACGAGCAGTACTTC. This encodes CASSYTGNEQYF.